The rows below give T cell receptor beta chains drawn from one sample of a study of shared clonotypes between healthy human individuals. Sequencing was performed with immunoSEQ multiplex PCR; in TCRdb, only in-frame clones are kept and a portion is missing. The table shows about 2 million clones, with 85% to 95% occurring only once. The sequencing sample was made of naive CD4+ T cells sorted from blood. Source of these receptors: a man younger than 30 in good health. Both conserved end residues are part of each CDR3. A D gene is named only where the DNA matches it firmly. Clone sizes are given selectively: once, few, many, or a class where the clone is expanded.

CDR3aa: CASSPDESREQYF
CDR3nt: TGTGCCAGCTCACCAGACGAGTCTCGGGAGCAGTACTTC
v_gene: TRBV18
d_gene: NA
j_gene: TRBJ2-7
len: 13
abundance: NA

CDR3aa: CASSRDIQRTDTQYF
CDR3nt: TGCGCCAGCAGCAGGGACATTCAAAGGACGGATACGCAGTATTTT
v_gene: TRBV10-1
d_gene: NA
j_gene: TRBJ2-3
len: 15
abundance: NA

CDR3aa: CASSGGGYEQYF
CDR3nt: TGTGCCAGCAGTGGAGGGGGGTACGAGCAGTACTTC
v_gene: TRBV6-5
d_gene: NA
j_gene: TRBJ2-7
len: 12
abundance: NA

CDR3aa: CASSRHPRVNTEAFF
CDR3nt: TGTGCCAGCAGCAGACACCCTCGGGTGAACACTGAAGCTTTCTTT
v_gene: TRBV21-1
d_gene: NA
j_gene: TRBJ1-1
len: 15
abundance: NA

CDR3aa: CASSLLGLGSYEQYF
CDR3nt: TGTGCCAGCAGTTTATTAGGGCTGGGGTCCTACGAGCAGTACTTC
v_gene: TRBV27
d_gene: NA
j_gene: TRBJ2-7
len: 15
abundance: few

CDR3aa: CASSGTYSNQPQHF
CDR3nt: TGTGCCAGCAGTGGAACTTATAGCAATCAGCCCCAGCATTTT
v_gene: TRBV6-6
d_gene: NA
j_gene: TRBJ1-5
len: 14
abundance: NA

CDR3aa: CASRPWGVSYEQYF
CDR3nt: TGTGCCAGCAGACCCTGGGGGGTGTCCTACGAGCAGTACTTC
v_gene: TRBV28
d_gene: NA
j_gene: TRBJ2-7
len: 14
abundance: NA

CDR3aa: CAGNSGRGDEQFF
CDR3nt: TGTGCCGGAAACAGCGGGAGGGGTGATGAGCAGTTCTTC
v_gene: TRBV30
d_gene: TRBD2
j_gene: TRBJ2-1
len: 13
abundance: NA

CDR3aa: CASSPSGAGANVLTF
CDR3nt: TGTGCCAGCAGCCCTAGCGGGGCTGGGGCCAACGTCCTGACTTTC
v_gene: TRBV9
d_gene: TRBD2
j_gene: TRBJ2-6
len: 15
abundance: NA

CDR3aa: CASRVAAGGDNEQFF
CDR3nt: TGTGCCAGCAGAGTCGCTGCGGGGGGAGACAATGAGCAGTTCTTC
v_gene: TRBV2
d_gene: TRBD2
j_gene: TRBJ2-1
len: 15
abundance: NA

CDR3aa: CASSLRGDYTGELFF
CDR3nt: TGCGCCAGCAGCTTGAGGGGGGATTACACCGGGGAGCTGTTTTTT
v_gene: TRBV5-1
d_gene: NA
j_gene: TRBJ2-2
len: 15
abundance: NA

CDR3aa: CASSPTGTGANEQYF
CDR3nt: TGTGCCAGCTCACCAACCGGGACAGGTGCGAACGAGCAGTACTTC
v_gene: TRBV18
d_gene: TRBD1
j_gene: TRBJ2-7
len: 15
abundance: once

CDR3aa: CASSPQRTGANVLTF
CDR3nt: TGTGCCAGCAGTCCACAGCGGACTGGGGCCAACGTCCTGACTTTC
v_gene: TRBV28
d_gene: NA
j_gene: TRBJ2-6
len: 15
abundance: once

CDR3aa: CASSVVCGIENAYEQYF
CDR3nt: TGTGCCAGCAGCGTAGTTTGTGGGATCGAGAACGCCTACGAGCAGTACTTC
v_gene: TRBV9
d_gene: NA
j_gene: TRBJ2-7
len: 17
abundance: NA

CDR3aa: CASRNKPIGHATNEKLFF
CDR3nt: TGTGCCAGCAGGAATAAACCAATCGGACATGCAACTAATGAAAAACTGTTTTTT
v_gene: TRBV7-9
d_gene: NA
j_gene: TRBJ1-4
len: 18
abundance: NA

CDR3aa: CASSFGGNTEAFF
CDR3nt: TGTGCCAGCAGTTTCGGGGGAAACACTGAAGCTTTCTTT
v_gene: TRBV27
d_gene: NA
j_gene: TRBJ1-1
len: 13
abundance: NA

CDR3aa: CAISEDRNYGYTF
CDR3nt: TGTGCCATCAGTGAGGACAGGAACTATGGCTACACCTTC
v_gene: TRBV10-3
d_gene: NA
j_gene: TRBJ1-2
len: 13
abundance: once

CDR3aa: CSVGGLAKNIQYF
CDR3nt: TGCAGCGTTGGGGGTCTAGCCAAAAACATTCAGTACTTC
v_gene: TRBV29-1
d_gene: NA
j_gene: TRBJ2-4
len: 13
abundance: NA

CDR3aa: CSVPRSSYNEQFF
CDR3nt: TGCAGCGTTCCGAGGAGCTCCTACAATGAGCAGTTCTTC
v_gene: TRBV29-1
d_gene: NA
j_gene: TRBJ2-1
len: 13
abundance: NA

CDR3aa: CASSPPRGTSTDTQYF
CDR3nt: TGTGCCAGCTCACCACCCCGGGGGACCAGCACAGATACGCAGTATTTT
v_gene: TRBV18
d_gene: NA
j_gene: TRBJ2-3
len: 16
abundance: NA

CDR3aa: CASSSGLHNEQFF
CDR3nt: TGTGCCAGCAGCTCGGGACTTCACAATGAGCAGTTCTTC
v_gene: TRBV11-3
d_gene: NA
j_gene: TRBJ2-1
len: 13
abundance: NA

CDR3aa: CASSLQGESYNSPLHF
CDR3nt: TGTGCCAGCAGCCTTCAGGGGGAGAGCTATAATTCACCCCTCCACTTT
v_gene: TRBV11-3
d_gene: TRBD1
j_gene: TRBJ1-6
len: 16
abundance: NA

CDR3aa: CASSSGTSGPEQYF
CDR3nt: TGTGCCAGCAGCTCCGGGACCTCCGGGCCCGAGCAGTACTTC
v_gene: TRBV6-1
d_gene: NA
j_gene: TRBJ2-7
len: 14
abundance: NA

CDR3aa: CASRPGGEETQYF
CDR3nt: TGTGCCAGCAGACCTGGTGGGGAGGAGACCCAGTACTTC
v_gene: TRBV28
d_gene: NA
j_gene: TRBJ2-5
len: 13
abundance: NA

CDR3aa: CASSQDRQSSYNEQFF
CDR3nt: TGCGCCAGCAGCCAAGATCGGCAGAGCTCCTACAATGAGCAGTTCTTC
v_gene: TRBV4-3
d_gene: NA
j_gene: TRBJ2-1
len: 16
abundance: NA

CDR3aa: CASSLVQLTNTGELFF
CDR3nt: TGTGCCAGCAGCCTAGTCCAACTAACGAACACCGGGGAGCTGTTTTTT
v_gene: TRBV4-2
d_gene: NA
j_gene: TRBJ2-2
len: 16
abundance: NA

CDR3aa: CASSLAGTAYGYTF
CDR3nt: TGTGCCAGCAGCTTAGCGGGGACAGCTTATGGCTACACCTTC
v_gene: TRBV7-2
d_gene: TRBD1
j_gene: TRBJ1-2
len: 14
abundance: NA

CDR3aa: CAISESPRGNTEAFF
CDR3nt: TGTGCCATCAGTGAGTCGCCCAGAGGGAACACTGAAGCTTTCTTT
v_gene: TRBV10-3
d_gene: NA
j_gene: TRBJ1-1
len: 15
abundance: NA

CDR3aa: CASSDYKGERGYTF
CDR3nt: TGTGCCAGCAGTGATTATAAGGGAGAAAGGGGCTACACCTTC
v_gene: TRBV25-1
d_gene: NA
j_gene: TRBJ1-2
len: 14
abundance: NA

CDR3aa: CASSLEYGILYEQYF
CDR3nt: TGTGCCAGCAGCTTAGAATATGGCATTCTCTACGAGCAGTACTTC
v_gene: TRBV11-2
d_gene: NA
j_gene: TRBJ2-7
len: 15
abundance: NA

CDR3aa: CASSEGAARYNEQFF
CDR3nt: TGTGCCAGCAGTGAAGGAGCGGCTAGATACAATGAGCAGTTCTTC
v_gene: TRBV6-1
d_gene: NA
j_gene: TRBJ2-1
len: 15
abundance: once

CDR3aa: CASSRGANVLTF
CDR3nt: TGTGCCAGCAGCCGGGGGGCCAACGTCCTGACTTTC
v_gene: TRBV7-3
d_gene: NA
j_gene: TRBJ2-6
len: 12
abundance: NA

CDR3aa: CASSQGTGPRTDTQYF
CDR3nt: TGCGCCAGCAGCCAGGGAACGGGACCCCGCACAGATACGCAGTATTTT
v_gene: TRBV4-1
d_gene: NA
j_gene: TRBJ2-3
len: 16
abundance: NA

CDR3aa: CASSIAATRNQPQHF
CDR3nt: TGTGCCAGTAGTATAGCGGCGACACGCAATCAGCCCCAGCATTTT
v_gene: TRBV19
d_gene: NA
j_gene: TRBJ1-5
len: 15
abundance: NA

CDR3aa: CASSVGTANSPLHF
CDR3nt: TGTGCCAGCAGTGTGGGGACAGCCAATTCACCCCTCCACTTT
v_gene: TRBV25-1
d_gene: TRBD1
j_gene: TRBJ1-6
len: 14
abundance: NA

CDR3aa: CASALTGSSYEQYF
CDR3nt: TGTGCCAGTGCCCTGACAGGGAGCTCCTACGAGCAGTACTTC
v_gene: TRBV19
d_gene: TRBD1
j_gene: TRBJ2-7
len: 14
abundance: NA

CDR3aa: CASSARFVQAYSGNTIYF
CDR3nt: TGTGCCAGCAGCGCCAGATTCGTTCAGGCTTACTCTGGAAACACCATATATTTT
v_gene: TRBV7-9
d_gene: NA
j_gene: TRBJ1-3
len: 18
abundance: NA

CDR3aa: CASTMIGRDNSPLHF
CDR3nt: TGTGCCAGCACTATGATAGGACGGGATAATTCACCCCTCCACTTT
v_gene: TRBV27
d_gene: NA
j_gene: TRBJ1-6
len: 15
abundance: NA

CDR3aa: CASSSSTGGAYTQYF
CDR3nt: TGCGCCAGCAGCTCCTCTACAGGGGGCGCATATACGCAGTATTTT
v_gene: TRBV5-1
d_gene: TRBD1
j_gene: TRBJ2-3
len: 15
abundance: NA

CDR3aa: CASSKDVAGANEKLFF
CDR3nt: TGCGCCAGCAGCAAGGATGTGGCAGGGGCTAATGAAAAACTGTTTTTT
v_gene: TRBV5-1
d_gene: NA
j_gene: TRBJ1-4
len: 16
abundance: NA

CDR3aa: CASSVVPEGYEQYF
CDR3nt: TGCGCCAGCAGTGTCGTCCCCGAGGGCTACGAGCAGTACTTC
v_gene: TRBV10-2
d_gene: NA
j_gene: TRBJ2-7
len: 14
abundance: NA

CDR3aa: CASRPGDNEQFF
CDR3nt: TGCGCCAGCAGACCGGGGGACAATGAGCAGTTCTTC
v_gene: TRBV5-1
d_gene: NA
j_gene: TRBJ2-1
len: 12
abundance: NA

CDR3aa: CATRTGLNQPQHF
CDR3nt: TGTGCCACCCGGACAGGCCTTAATCAGCCCCAGCATTTT
v_gene: TRBV28
d_gene: TRBD1
j_gene: TRBJ1-5
len: 13
abundance: few

CDR3aa: CASSEAPGAYEKLFF
CDR3nt: TGTGCCAGCAGTGAAGCGCCAGGGGCGTATGAAAAACTGTTTTTT
v_gene: TRBV6-1
d_gene: NA
j_gene: TRBJ1-4
len: 15
abundance: NA

CDR3aa: CASSLGRDRTDTQYF
CDR3nt: TGTGCCAGCAGTTTGGGGCGGGATCGCACAGATACGCAGTATTTT
v_gene: TRBV28
d_gene: NA
j_gene: TRBJ2-3
len: 15
abundance: NA

CDR3aa: CASSQGLAGDEQFF
CDR3nt: TGTGCCAGCAGCCAAGGACTAGCGGGGGATGAGCAGTTCTTC
v_gene: TRBV5-4
d_gene: TRBD2
j_gene: TRBJ2-1
len: 14
abundance: once

CDR3aa: CASSLIGTGSTNEKLFF
CDR3nt: TGTGCCAGCAGTTTAATTGGAACAGGCTCAACTAATGAAAAACTGTTTTTT
v_gene: TRBV28
d_gene: NA
j_gene: TRBJ1-4
len: 17
abundance: NA

CDR3aa: CASSLEGLGRGYNEQFF
CDR3nt: TGCGCCAGCAGCTTGGAGGGTCTGGGGAGGGGCTACAATGAGCAGTTCTTC
v_gene: TRBV5-1
d_gene: TRBD2
j_gene: TRBJ2-1
len: 17
abundance: NA

CDR3aa: CASSLYGNYGYTF
CDR3nt: TGTGCCAGCAGCTTATATGGGAACTATGGCTACACCTTC
v_gene: TRBV7-3
d_gene: NA
j_gene: TRBJ1-2
len: 13
abundance: NA

CDR3aa: CASSLAAFYNEQFF
CDR3nt: TGTGCCAGCTCGCTAGCGGCCTTTTACAATGAGCAGTTCTTC
v_gene: TRBV25-1
d_gene: TRBD2
j_gene: TRBJ2-1
len: 14
abundance: NA

CDR3aa: CASRVTSGGRYNEQFF
CDR3nt: TGTGCCAGCAGGGTTACTAGCGGGGGGAGATACAATGAGCAGTTCTTC
v_gene: TRBV2
d_gene: TRBD2
j_gene: TRBJ2-1
len: 16
abundance: NA

CDR3aa: CASSVYRNYGYTF
CDR3nt: TGTGCCAGCAGTGTTTACAGGAACTATGGCTACACCTTC
v_gene: TRBV6-1
d_gene: NA
j_gene: TRBJ1-2
len: 13
abundance: NA

CDR3aa: CASSAQTGGVGYGYTF
CDR3nt: TGTGCCAGCAGCGCACAGACAGGGGGAGTCGGCTATGGCTACACCTTC
v_gene: TRBV9
d_gene: TRBD1
j_gene: TRBJ1-2
len: 16
abundance: NA

CDR3aa: CASSLVVGKDTQYF
CDR3nt: TGTGCCAGCAGCTTAGTCGTGGGGAAAGATACGCAGTATTTT
v_gene: TRBV11-2
d_gene: NA
j_gene: TRBJ2-3
len: 14
abundance: NA

CDR3aa: CASSLSRSAGELFF
CDR3nt: TGTGCCAGCAGTTTATCTCGCAGCGCCGGGGAGCTGTTTTTT
v_gene: TRBV27
d_gene: NA
j_gene: TRBJ2-2
len: 14
abundance: once

CDR3aa: CASSGWTGQETQYF
CDR3nt: TGTGCCAGCAGTGGTTGGACAGGGCAAGAGACCCAGTACTTC
v_gene: TRBV2
d_gene: TRBD1
j_gene: TRBJ2-5
len: 14
abundance: NA

CDR3aa: CASSAWTGGSQPQHF
CDR3nt: TGTGCCAGCAGTGCTTGGACAGGGGGGTCGCAGCCCCAGCATTTT
v_gene: TRBV6-6
d_gene: TRBD1
j_gene: TRBJ1-5
len: 15
abundance: NA

CDR3aa: CASSLQGGTEAFF
CDR3nt: TGTGCCAGCAGCTTACAGGGAGGCACTGAAGCTTTCTTT
v_gene: TRBV7-9
d_gene: NA
j_gene: TRBJ1-1
len: 13
abundance: NA